These T cell receptor beta chains were read from a single sample in a study of regulatory T cells in long-lasting Graves disease. TCRdb reanalysed the multiplex PCR reads using MiXCR and keeps one entry per CDR3 protein. In the table there are hundreds of thousands of distinct CDR3 sequences, 21% of which are singletons. The sample consisted of peripheral blood mononuclear cells (PBMCs), taken when the disease was refractory, from a patient treated with antithyroid drugs. Source of these receptors: a female donor with Graves disease. Both conserved end residues are part of each CDR3. Each record gives: clone size, V gene, D gene, J gene, CDR3 DNA, CDR3 protein. A D gene is named only where the DNA matches it firmly. For some rows the clone size is stated as once, few or many, or as a class when expanded; others skip it.

many	TRBV2	TRBD2	TRBJ2-2	TGTGCCAGCCAACTAGCGGTGGGCACCGGGGAGCTGTTTTTT	CASQLAVGTGELFF
many	TRBV2	NA	TRBJ2-5	TGTGCCAGCCAACGGGACGCGGAGGAGACCCAGTACTTC	CASQRDAEETQYF
NA	TRBV13	NA	TRBJ2-1	TGTGCCAGCAGCTCAAGTAAATATATCTCCTACAATGAGCAGTTCTTC	CASSSSKYISYNEQFF
many	TRBV29-1	NA	TRBJ2-5	TGCAGCGTTGAAGAGGTAGCAGACCTCCAAGAGACCCAGTACTTC	CSVEEVADLQETQYF
many	TRBV11-2	NA	TRBJ2-5	TGTGCCAGCAGCTCCGGGCCTCTTTTCGAGACCCAGTACTTC	CASSSGPLFETQYF
few	TRBV14	NA	TRBJ2-7	TGTGCCAGCAGCCAAGGTCTCAGCTTCTACGAGCAGTACTTC	CASSQGLSFYEQYF
few	TRBV18	NA	TRBJ2-2	TGTGCCAGCTCACCCCTTGGGACATCAACCGGGGAGCTGTTTTTT	CASSPLGTSTGELFF
NA	TRBV28	NA	TRBJ2-7	TGTGCCGGCAGTCTCACGCAGGCCAATTCCTACGAGCAGTACTTC	CAGSLTQANSYEQYF
few	TRBV3-1	NA	TRBJ2-7	TGTGCCAGCGGGATGTTAGGGGCAGGCATCGAGCAGTACTTC	CASGMLGAGIEQYF
NA	TRBV28	TRBD2	TRBJ2-7	TGTGCCAGCAATATGGGACTAGCAGAGAGTAACTGCGAGCAGTACTTC	CASNMGLAESNCEQYF
NA	TRBV20-1	NA	TRBJ1-6	TGCAGTGCCACAAGGGAGTTCTGGTCACCCCTCCACTTT	CSATREFWSPLHF
once	TRBV7-9	TRBD1	TRBJ2-5	TGTACCAGCAGCAGCTGGGACAGGGCGAGCGAGACCCAGTACTTC	CTSSSWDRASETQYF
many	TRBV2	NA	TRBJ2-7	TGTGCCAGCAGTGAACTTGTCTACGAGCAGTACTTC	CASSELVYEQYF
many	TRBV15	TRBD1	TRBJ2-2	TGTGCCACCAGCGGGGACAGGGGGTTGGACGGGGAGCTGTTTTTT	CATSGDRGLDGELFF
many	TRBV2	TRBD1	TRBJ2-5	TGTGCCAGCAGTCATCCGGGACAGGGGAAAGAGACCCAGTACTTC	CASSHPGQGKETQYF
many	TRBV28	TRBD2	TRBJ2-5	TGTGCCAGCAGTCATGAGCGGGAAGCGGAGACCCAGTACTTC	CASSHEREAETQYF
many	TRBV12-3/TRBV12-4	NA	TRBJ2-7	TGTGCCAGCAGCTTAGGATTGTCCTACGAGCAGTACTTC	CASSLGLSYEQYF
many	TRBV28	NA	TRBJ2-5	TGTGCCAGCAGTTTATCGCGGGGACAAGAGACCCAGTACTTC	CASSLSRGQETQYF
many	TRBV28	TRBD1	TRBJ1-2	TGTGCCAGCAGTCCCGGGACAGGGATTATTGGCTACACCTTC	CASSPGTGIIGYTF
few	TRBV6-2/TRBV6-3	TRBD2	TRBJ2-6	TGTGCCAGCAGTTACCCAAATAAGGGCGGGACTAGCGGGAGTGCGGGGGCCAACGTCCTGACTTTC	CASSYPNKGGTSGSAGANVLTF
few	TRBV7-9	TRBD1	TRBJ1-4	TGTGCCAGCAGCCTACAGGGGTTTAATGAAAAACTGTTTTTT	CASSLQGFNEKLFF
NA	TRBV6-1	TRBD2	TRBJ2-5	TGTGCCAGCAGACTAGCGGGGAAAAAGGATGAGACCCAGTACTTC	CASRLAGKKDETQYF
many	TRBV12-3/TRBV12-4	TRBD1	TRBJ1-2	TGTGCCAGCAGGACACAGGGGTACTATGGCTACACCTTC	CASRTQGYYGYTF
NA	TRBV7-2	NA	TRBJ2-3	TGTGCCAGCAGCTTGGACGGAGGTAGCACAGATACGCAGTATTTT	CASSLDGGSTDTQYF
many	TRBV15	TRBD2	TRBJ2-5	TGTGCCACCAGCAATCCGGGACTAGCGGGCGAAGAGACCCAGTACTTC	CATSNPGLAGEETQYF
many	TRBV28	NA	TRBJ2-7	TGTGCCAGCAACTTAGGTGGCTCCTACGAGCAGTACTTC	CASNLGGSYEQYF
many	TRBV2	TRBD1	TRBJ2-5	TGTGCCAGCAGCCTCCACCGACAGGGTCTCTTCAAGACCCAGTACTTC	CASSLHRQGLFKTQYF
many	TRBV12-3/TRBV12-4	NA	TRBJ2-4	TGTGCCAGCAGTTTCCGGGACGGAGAAAACATTCAGTACTTC	CASSFRDGENIQYF
many	TRBV12-3/TRBV12-4	TRBD1	TRBJ2-7	TGTGCCAGCAGTTTAGGGCAGGGGGCGGCCTACGAGCAGTACTTC	CASSLGQGAAYEQYF
NA	TRBV6-2/TRBV6-3	TRBD1	TRBJ2-3	TGTGCCAGCAGTGATGGGACAGGGAACGCAGATACGCAGTATTTT	CASSDGTGNADTQYF
NA	TRBV3-1	TRBD2	TRBJ2-7	TGTGCCAGCAGCCAAGCCCTAGCGGGAGTCCTAAGCTACGAGCAGTACTTC	CASSQALAGVLSYEQYF
many	TRBV12-3/TRBV12-4	TRBD1	TRBJ1-1	TGTGCCAGCAGTTTGAGGACAGGGGGTCTCACTGAAGCTTTCTTT	CASSLRTGGLTEAFF
few	TRBV9	NA	TRBJ1-1	TGTGCCAGCAGCGTGGAGGGGATAGAGATGAACACTGAAGCTTTCTTT	CASSVEGIEMNTEAFF
many	TRBV6-5	NA	TRBJ1-2	TGTGCCAGCAGTTACTCATCGGTGCCTTCGGACCCTAACTATGGCTACACCTTC	CASSYSSVPSDPNYGYTF
many	TRBV11-2	NA	TRBJ1-1	TGTGCCAGCAGCATTACCGGGCCCGAGACCAATGAAGCTTTCTTT	CASSITGPETNEAFF
few	TRBV7-8	TRBD2	TRBJ2-7	TGTGCCAGCAGCCCCCTCGGGGCGGGAGAGGGTTTAGGCTACGAGCAGTACTTC	CASSPLGAGEGLGYEQYF
NA	TRBV10-2	NA	TRBJ2-1	TGCGCCAGCAGTGAGTCCATGGCCTACAATGAGCAGTTCTTC	CASSESMAYNEQFF
many	TRBV28	NA	TRBJ1-1	TGTGCCAGCAAGATACCGGGACAAGGGAACACTGAAGCTTTCTTT	CASKIPGQGNTEAFF
NA	TRBV18	NA	TRBJ2-3	TGTGCCAGCTCACCCCGACCCACAGATACGCAGTATTTT	CASSPRPTDTQYF
few	TRBV20-1	NA	TRBJ2-3	TGCAGTGCTAGCTGGGGTCAGGGGACTACCAAGAATACGCAGTATTTT	CSASWGQGTTKNTQYF
NA	TRBV6-1	NA	TRBJ2-7	TGTGCCAGCAGTGAGGACGGGAGTCGGTACGAGCAGTACTTC	CASSEDGSRYEQYF
many	TRBV12-3/TRBV12-4	TRBD2	TRBJ2-7	TGTGCCAGCACCTTCGGACTAGCGAGGGATTACGAGCAGTACTTC	CASTFGLARDYEQYF
few	TRBV9	NA	TRBJ2-2	TGTGCCAGCAGCTCTAGTGGGGAGCTGTTTTTT	CASSSSGELFF
many	TRBV2	NA	TRBJ1-1	TGTGCCAGCGTTGCGAACTCCACTGAAGCTTTCTTT	CASVANSTEAFF
many	TRBV28	TRBD2	TRBJ2-7	TGTGCCAGCAGTTTATCTACAGTCGGACTAGCGGGAGAAGGTGCGTTCGAGCAGTACTTC	CASSLSTVGLAGEGAFEQYF
many	TRBV7-8	NA	TRBJ1-3	TGTGCCAGCAGCCTTTCCACCTCTGGAAACACCATATATTTT	CASSLSTSGNTIYF
few	TRBV7-2	NA	TRBJ1-6	TGTGCCAGCAGCCCTCGGGGGGGCATTACACCCCTCCACTTT	CASSPRGGITPLHF
many	TRBV12-3/TRBV12-4	TRBD1	TRBJ1-1	TGTGCCAGCAGTACCGAACAGGGGGCGATCACTGAAGCTTTCTTT	CASSTEQGAITEAFF
few	TRBV2	TRBD2	TRBJ2-1	TGTGCCAGCGACAATCTAGCGGGAGAACTGAATGAGCAGTTCTTC	CASDNLAGELNEQFF
many	TRBV10-3	NA	TRBJ1-2	TGTGCCATCAGTGAGCCAGGGGAAGTAAACTATGGCTACACCTTC	CAISEPGEVNYGYTF
many	TRBV20-1	TRBD2	TRBJ2-7	TGCAGTGCTAGAGGGGGGGGGGTCGACGAGCAGTACTTC	CSARGGGVDEQYF
many	TRBV2	NA	TRBJ2-7	TGTGCCAGCAGAGTACAACGATACGAGCAGTACTTC	CASRVQRYEQYF
NA	TRBV6-2/TRBV6-3	NA	TRBJ2-3	TGTGCCAGCAGGCCGGACTACACAGATACGCAGTATTTT	CASRPDYTDTQYF
many	TRBV5-6	NA	TRBJ1-4	TGTGCCAGCAGCCGCCGGGGTTCTGAAAAACTGTTTTTT	CASSRRGSEKLFF
few	TRBV7-9	NA	TRBJ1-4	TGTGCCAGCAGCATCGATAGGCGGGCAGGGAATGAAAAACTGTTTTTT	CASSIDRRAGNEKLFF
NA	TRBV9	TRBD2	TRBJ2-5	TGTGCCAGCAGCTCTAGTCTACTAGCGGGCGGCGAGACCCAGTACTTC	CASSSSLLAGGETQYF